This T cell receptor beta chain was recorded in a study of technical replicates of blood from a handful of donors. Profiling relied on immunoSEQ multiplex PCR, and the TCRdb table lists in-frame clones only, not all of them. The sample holds approximately 58,000 clones, just over 85% seen once. V shed 5 bases, J shed 1 base, and the junction held 8 bases outside the gene matches. Per the germline V gene, CDR1 is LGHNA and CDR2 is YNFKEQ. The CDR3 runs 15 residues. The source is a human donor in good health. Some clones in this sample may be carry-over from other donors' samples. Sequenced: PBMCs. This chain connects TRBV4-2 to TRBJ2-7; TRBD2 matches at 7 bases. CDR3 amino acids: CASSKGLGDSYEQYF. DNA of the CDR3: TGTGCCAGCAGCAAAGGACTAGGGGATTCCTACGAGCAGTACTTC.